What follows are 30 T cell receptor beta chains derived from one specimen sequenced in a study of T-cell reconstitution after alpha-beta-depleted transplantation in children. Unique molecular identifiers featured in how the TCRbeta library was prepared. TCRdb analysed the PCR reads with MiXCR anew, one entry per CDR3 protein. Among more than 90,000 distinct CDR3 sequences listed, around 10% were seen once. Specimen: PBMCs, collected before TCRalphabeta/CD19-depleted stem cell transplant. These receptors were taken from a boy under 10 years old with acute lymphoblastic leukemia, due to receive a stem cell transplant.

This clonotype appeared many times. The rearrangement uses TRBV12-3 or TRBV12-4 and TRBJ2-3; 7 nucleotides agree with TRBD1. The CDR3 runs to 16 residues. Trimming removed 3 bases from V and 2 bases from J; junction bases left unmatched: 8. The CDR3 loop reads CASSFRGKGHTDTQYF. As DNA, the CDR3 is TGTGCCAGCAGTTTCAGGGGGAAGGGACACACAGATACGCAGTATTTT.

This clonotype was recorded a few times. The chain is built from TRBV20-1 and TRBJ1-1, with 8 bases identical to TRBD1. Germline trimming cut 3 bases from V and 3 bases from J; bases unmatched to any gene: 6. There are 14 residues in the CDR3. Germline-derived CDR1 and CDR2 are DFQATT and SNEGSKA (reference sequence). CDR3 in amino acids: CSASTGTGDTEAFF. The CDR3 coding sequence is TGCAGTGCTAGCACCGGGACAGGAGACACTGAAGCTTTCTTT.

V is TRBV6-1 and J is TRBJ2-7; 10 nucleotides agree with TRBD2. The V and J ends lost 7 bases and 4 bases, in that order; junction bases with no gene match: 4. CDR3 length: 13 amino acids. The germline V gene has CDR1 MNHNS and CDR2 SASEGT. CDR3: CASMKREGYEQYF. In DNA form, the CDR3 reads TGTGCCAGCATGAAGCGGGAGGGATACGAGCAGTACTTC.

There are a few counts of this clonotype. The chain combines TRBV5-6 with TRBJ2-7; 9 bases are shared with TRBD1. The junction had 11 bases not matched to a gene; V was cut back by 3 bases and J by 7 bases. The CDR3 runs 15 residues. In germline, CDR1 is SGHDT, CDR2 YYEEEE. The DNA for the CDR3 is TGTGCCAGCAGCTCTACGGGACAGGGCGTGAGGGAGCAGTACTTC. Amino acids: CASSSTGQGVREQYF.

The chain links TRBV5-1 to TRBJ2-6; TRBD1 matches at 9 bases. Trimming took 4 bases from V and 0 from J; bases not matched to a gene: 8. Germline V CDR1 and CDR2: SGHRS, YFSETQ. This CDR3 is built from 18 residues. The CDR3 here is CASSVRQGEGSGANVLTF. Here the CDR3 DNA reads TGCGCCAGCAGCGTCCGACAGGGGGAAGGCTCTGGGGCCAACGTCCTGACTTTC.

This clonotype was observed many times. This chain links TRBV6-5 with TRBJ2-1; D perhaps matches TRBD2 (5 bases). The CDR3 is 16 amino acids. The V end was cut by 0 bases, the J end by 9 bases, with 18 bases between. Per the germline V gene, CDR1 is MNHEY and CDR2 is SVGAGI. The CDR3 DNA follows: TGTGCCAGCAGTTACTCCCGTGGACTGATCCTCCCTGAGCAGTTCTTC. It is translated as CASSYSRGLILPEQFF.

The chain combines TRBV4-1 with TRBJ2-7; 7 nucleotides align to TRBD2. There are 17 residues in the CDR3. The V gene end was trimmed by 0 bases and the J gene end by 8 bases; junction bases not matched to a gene: 16. The germline gives CDR1 MGHRA, CDR2 YSYEKL. The CDR3 region is CASSQDQASGPRGKQYF. The CDR3 DNA sequence: TGCGCCAGCAGCCAAGATCAAGCTAGCGGACCAAGAGGGAAGCAGTACTTC.

This clonotype has just a few counts. The chain couples TRBV5-1 to TRBJ2-3; D gene unclear. The V and J ends lost 5 bases and 4 bases respectively, with 17 bases between them. Per germline, CDR1 SGHRS and CDR2 YFSETQ. CDR3 length: 15 residues. The CDR3 DNA reads as TGCGCCAGCAGACCGGGCCCCCACGCCCCAGATACGCAGTATTTT. This gives the protein CASRPGPHAPDTQYF. Full variable domain (rest looked up from reference TRBV5-1 and TRBJ2-3): KAGVTQTPRYLIKTRGQQVTLSCSPISGHRSVSWYQQTPGQGLQFLFEYFSETQRNKGNFPGRFSGRQFSNSRSEMNVSTLELGDSALYLCASRPGPHAPDTQYFGPGTRLTVL.

This clonotype was detected only a few times. The chain recombines TRBV5-1 with TRBJ2-3, with D hard to call. Germline V gene lookup returns CDR1 SGHRS and CDR2 YFSETQ. Trimming removed 3 bases from V and 2 bases from J, with 13 bases in between. The CDR3 totals 15 residues. CDR3 residues: CASSWSGLSTDTQYF. The DNA for the CDR3 is TGCGCCAGCAGCTGGTCCGGGCTTTCCACAGATACGCAGTATTTT.

This chain connects TRBV10-3 to TRBJ1-2; TRBD1 is a possible D gene (5 bases). CDR3 length: 15 residues. Germline CDR1 reads ENHRY; CDR2 reads SYGVKD. The germline V and J ends were trimmed by 8 bases and 4 bases, with 20 bases remaining between them. CDR3 coding DNA: TGTGCCATCGATTCAGACGGGACGGCCCCCTATGGCTACACCTTC. This codes for CAIDSDGTAPYGYTF.

This chain joins TRBV27 and TRBJ2-7, with 9 bases lining up with TRBD1. The V segment lost 2 bases and the J segment 4 bases; nucleotides outside the gene matches: 12. Per germline, CDR1 MNHEY and CDR2 SMNVEV (reference sequence). The CDR3 covers 17 residues. The DNA for the CDR3 is TGTGCCAGCAGTTTAGATGGGGGGACAGGGCAAATATACGAGCAGTACTTC. Translated, it gives CASSLDGGTGQIYEQYF.

This clonotype was seen a handful of times. This chain connects TRBV28 to TRBJ2-5, with 8 positions matching TRBD1. Germline V gene lookup returns CDR1 MDHEN and CDR2 SYDVKM. This CDR3 spans 16 amino acids. V lost 6 bases to trimming and J lost 2 bases; unmatched junction nucleotides: 11. The CDR3 spells CASRLRQGKIQETQYF. CDR3 DNA: TGTGCCAGCAGACTACGACAGGGGAAAATACAAGAGACCCAGTACTTC.

This clonotype was seen ten or more times. V usage is TRBV29-1 and J usage is TRBJ1-1; D is unresolved. The CDR3 length is 11 residues. V lost 6 bases and J lost 3, with 8 bases in between. The germline V gene has CDR1 SQVTM and CDR2 ANQGSEA. CDR3 residues: CSVSSHTEAFF. The CDR3 DNA reads TGCAGCGTAAGCAGCCACACTGAAGCTTTCTTT.

This clonotype was observed many times. The genes are TRBV5-1 and TRBJ2-3; unclear D gene. With 1 base removed from V and 2 bases from J, the gap between germline ends came to 8 bases. The germline CDR1 and CDR2 sequences are SGHRS and YFSETQ. CDR3 length: 14 residues. The CDR3 DNA follows: TGCGCCAGCAGCTTGCAGACGGTCACAGATACGCAGTATTTT. Translating it yields CASSLQTVTDTQYF.

This chain connects TRBV29-1 to TRBJ2-7; D is uncertain. Germline values: CDR1 SQVTM, CDR2 ANQGSEA. The CDR3 consists of 14 residues. V lost 0 bases and J 6 bases, leaving 15 bases between the germline ends. The CDR3 sequence is CSVEDRTQDGEQYF. The CDR3 DNA sequence: TGCAGCGTTGAAGACCGGACCCAAGACGGCGAGCAGTACTTC.

This chain joins TRBV2 and TRBJ2-2; D gene unclear. Trimming shortened V by 4 bases and J by 2 bases, and 8 bases separated the two germline ends. CDR3 length: 14 residues. CDR1 is SNHLY and CDR2 is FYNNEI in the germline V gene. CDR3 coding DNA: TGTGCCAGCAGTGCGCTGGGCAACACCGGGGAGCTGTTTTTT. This codes for CASSALGNTGELFF.

CDR3 nucleotides: TGCGCCAGCAGACCACAGGGACGCCGGGGCGACTACAATGAGCAGTTCTTC. It codes for CASRPQGRRGDYNEQFF. This chain connects TRBV10-2 to TRBJ2-1; D perhaps matches TRBD1 (6 bases). The CDR3 covers 17 residues. Trimming stripped 6 bases from V and 3 bases from J, with 21 bases between. Germline CDR1 WSHSY, CDR2 SAAADI.

For this clonotype: Germline and junction disagree at one end, which may indicate a read error. The gene calls are TRBV20-1 and TRBJ2-5, with TRBD2 identical over 8 bases. Germline assignment: CDR1 DFQATT and CDR2 SNEGSKA (reference sequence). The CDR3 extends over 18 amino acids. The CDR3 DNA reads TGCTGTGCCCAGAATCCGAGCGGGAGTTTTCCTTACCAAGAGACCCAGTACTTC. Its translation is CCAQNPSGSFPYQETQYF.

The sample holds many counts of this clonotype. The rearrangement uses TRBV7-6 and TRBJ2-2; D may match TRBD1 or TRBD2 (5 bases each). With 5 bases removed from V and 5 bases from J, the gap between germline ends came to 12 bases. The CDR3 totals 14 residues. CDR1 and CDR2 from the germline V gene are SGHVS and FNYEAQ. In DNA form, the CDR3 reads TGTGCCAGCAGCCATGGGGGTGGGACCGGGGAGCTGTTTTTT. Protein: CASSHGGGTGELFF.

This clonotype was counted between two and nine times. The CDR3 DNA reads TGTGCCAGCAGTTACTCGGTTAAGGGGGGGAGTTCCTACGAGCAGTACTTC. Its protein is CASSYSVKGGSSYEQYF. The chain uses TRBV6-5 and TRBJ2-7, with TRBD2 as a possible D gene (7 bases). This CDR3 has 17 amino acids. The V and J ends lost 0 bases and 1 base respectively, with 16 bases between them. From germline, CDR1 is MNHEY and CDR2 SVGAGI.

This clonotype was observed a handful of times. The rearrangement uses TRBV2 and TRBJ2-3, with 12 nucleotides matching TRBD1. Germline V CDR1 and CDR2: SNHLY, FYNNEI. V dropped 7 bases and J dropped 7; count of bases not matched to a gene: 12. The CDR3 contains 16 residues. In nucleotides, the CDR3 is TGTGCCAGCACCCCCCAGGGGACAGGGGGCATGAATACGCAGTATTTT. It specifies CASTPQGTGGMNTQYF.

The chain combines TRBV29-1 with TRBJ2-7, with TRBD1 as a possible D gene (6 bases). The CDR3 is made up of 12 amino acids. Germline lookup yields CDR1 SQVTM and CDR2 ANQGSEA. V was cut by 4 bases and J by 7 bases, with 14 bases left in between. The CDR3 nucleotides read TGCAGCGTTGTTGCAGGGGTCGGGGAGCAGTACTTC. It translates to CSVVAGVGEQYF.

A few counts support this clonotype. The gene calls are TRBV4-2 and TRBJ2-1; weak D call: TRBD2 (5 bases). The length of the CDR3 is 14 residues. The ends were cut back, 1 base at V and 7 bases at J, with 11 bases in the middle. From germline, CDR1 is LGHNA and CDR2 YNFKEQ. The CDR3 DNA sequence: TGTGCCAGCAGCCAAGGCGCGTCGGGGAATGAGCAGTTCTTC. Amino acids: CASSQGASGNEQFF.

This clonotype was seen ten or more times. The chain joins TRBV29-1 to TRBJ1-1; a weak D match, TRBD1 (6 bases). Germline-derived CDR1 and CDR2 are SQVTM and ANQGSEA. The V and J ends lost 3 bases and 4 bases respectively, with 15 bases between them. CDR3 length equals 14 residues. The CDR3 reads CSVDHGGGRTEAFF. For the CDR3, the DNA is TGCAGCGTTGACCATGGTGGGGGGCGCACTGAAGCTTTCTTT. Combining the CDR3 with reference TRBV29-1 and TRBJ1-1 gives the whole variable domain SAVISQKPSRDICQRGTSLTIQCQVDSQVTMMFWYRQQPGQSLTLIATANQGSEATYESGFVIDKFPISRPNLTFSTLTVSNMSPEDSSIYLCSVDHGGGRTEAFFGQGTRLTVV.

This clonotype was detected many times. The chain combines TRBV20-1 with TRBJ2-1; TRBD2 might be the D (6 bases). This CDR3 contains 14 residues. Trimming shortened V by 5 bases and J by 9 bases, and 20 bases separated the two germline ends. CDR1 and CDR2 from the germline V gene are DFQATT and SNEGSKA (reference sequence). In DNA form, the CDR3 reads TGCAGTGCTCAGCCTAGGAGGGTTGGGGGTGAGCAGTTCTTC. Encoded protein: CSAQPRRVGGEQFF.

This clonotype was observed a handful of times. The gene calls are TRBV12-3 or TRBV12-4 and TRBJ2-1; D uncertain. This CDR3 comprises 11 residues. V lost 1 base, J lost 15 bases, and 10 bases lay in between. The CDR3 nucleotides are TGTGCCAGCAGTTTAGGTGGCCGTCTGTTCTTC. Amino acids: CASSLGGRLFF.

This clonotype has ten or more counts. The chain combines TRBV19 with TRBJ2-1, with D tentatively TRBD2 (5 bases). The CDR3 loop spans 15 amino acids. V lost 7 bases, J lost 3 bases, and 16 bases lay in between. The germline V gene has CDR1 LNHDA and CDR2 SQIVND (reference sequence). This CDR3 is CASTWTGNFYNEQFF. The CDR3 bases are TGTGCCAGTACTTGGACCGGGAATTTCTACAATGAGCAGTTCTTC.

In its sample, this clonotype was seen a few times. The genes are TRBV10-2 and TRBJ2-7; TRBD2 agrees at 7 bases. CDR3 length: 13 amino acids. J was trimmed by 1 base and V by 7 bases; bases with no gene match: 4. Germline V CDR1 and CDR2: WSHSY, SAAADI. The DNA of the CDR3 is TGCGCCAGCACCGGGACTACATCCTACGAGCAGTACTTC. Translated: CASTGTTSYEQYF.

This clonotype has a handful of counts. The chain joins TRBV18 to TRBJ2-7, with 11 bases lining up with TRBD1. The ends lost 4 bases at V and 1 base at J; junction bases unmatched: 3. The length of the CDR3 is 15 residues. Germline V gene data show CDR1 as KGHSH and CDR2 as LQKENI. The CDR3 region has the DNA TGTGCCAGCTCACAGGGACAGGGGGGATCCTACGAGCAGTACTTC. Translated, it gives CASSQGQGGSYEQYF. Based on the CDR3 plus reference TRBV18 and TRBJ2-7, the full variable domain is NAGVMQNPRHLVRRRGQEARLRCSPMKGHSHVYWYRQLPEEGLKFMVYLQKENIIDESGMPKERFSAEFPKEGPSILRIQQVVRGDSAAYFCASSQGQGGSYEQYFGPGTRLTVT.

This clonotype was seen a few times. The chain has TRBV20-1 and TRBJ2-5; 11 bases fit TRBD2. The CDR3 loop spans 14 amino acids. V gave up 5 bases and J gave up 4 bases; unmatched junction bases: 6. Germline assignment: CDR1 DFQATT and CDR2 SNEGSKA (reference sequence). CDR3: CSAAIAGGPETQYF. In nucleotides, the CDR3 is TGCAGTGCTGCCATAGCGGGAGGGCCAGAGACCCAGTACTTC.